This T cell receptor (beta chain) was sequenced during a study of vaccination and CD4 T cells after COVID-19. Overall study: Convalescent cases consisted of six males and four females, of whom two were Hispanic. Samples taken post-COVID came a median about 98 days after diagnosis, ranging from 35 to 161. Collection of post-vaccine samples followed dose two by a median about 75 days, spanning a range of 14 to 241.

Cultured CD4+ T cell DNA was sequenced using the Oncomine TCR Beta short-read assay. TCRdb redid the calling of the PCR reads with MiXCR, one entry per CDR3 protein. The repertoire holds about 5,700 distinct CDR3 sequences, roughly 33% seen once, with about 32% in the top ten. Note on this clonotype: Its antigen is not identified.

CDR3 length equals 13 residues. Germline V gives CDR1 DFQATT, CDR2 SNEGSKA (reference sequence). V lost 3 bases to trimming and J lost 5 bases; unmatched junction nucleotides: 2. Treatment: roughly 11-day PBMC culture with coronavirus spike peptide pools or control peptides (ViraFEST assay). Pre-COVID-19 pandemic sampling (2011-2018) yielded the unexposed donor's CD4+ T cells. Whole-study findings and limits: For SARS-CoV-2-reactive clonotypes, the median went from approximately 21 to 38, a nonsignificant increase.

This receptor was taken from a human donor in good health. The sequenced material came from CD4+ T cells from blood, cultured in vitro. V is TRBV20-1 and J is TRBJ2-1; 9 bases are a match to TRBD2. CDR3 in DNA: TGCAGTGCTAGTGGCGGGGGGGACAATGAGCAGTTCTTC. Its translation: CSASGGGDNEQFF.